These 29 T cell receptor beta chains originate from one sample sequenced in a study of cytomegalovirus exposure and HLA in healthy donors. The PCR made use of 60 Vbeta and 13 Jbeta primers. Assay used: immunoSEQ multiplex PCR; TCRdb lists only in-frame clones, some missing. The repertoire includes 200,000 to 250,000 clones, approximately 82% of them detected once, and 8% sits in the top ten. Sequencing used PBMCs. The receptors were sampled from a woman in her sixties in good health and CMV-seropositive.

This clone was detected only a few times. The chain is built from TRBV2 and TRBJ2-5, with TRBD2 matching over 9 bases. CDR1 is SNHLY, CDR2 FYNNEI, per germline. The CDR3 runs to 16 residues. The trim removed 2 bases at V and 5 bases at J, leaving 9 bases unmatched. The CDR3 nucleotides read TGTGCCAGCAGTGAACTGGGTAGCGGGAGAGGGGAGACCCAGTACTTC. Its protein is CASSELGSGRGETQYF.

A word on this clone: Other nucleotide sequences from this sample produce the same CDR3. The gene calls are TRBV5-1 and TRBJ1-2, with 7 bases matching TRBD1. Unmatched junction bases numbered 5, after V lost 0 bases and J lost 3 bases. The germline V gene has CDR1 SGHRS and CDR2 YFSETQ. The CDR3 is 15 residues long. Here the CDR3 reads CASSLAGGSDYGYTF. The DNA of the CDR3 is TGCGCCAGCAGCTTGGCAGGGGGGAGTGACTATGGCTACACCTTC.

This rearrangement joins TRBV15 to TRBJ2-7, with D possibly TRBD1 on 7 matching bases. The V and J ends lost 0 bases and 7 bases respectively, with 16 bases between them. From germline, CDR1 is LNHNV and CDR2 YYDKDF (reference sequence). This CDR3 is 15 amino acids long. The CDR3 DNA follows: TGTGCCACCAGCAGAGACCCAGGGGGGCTCCGGGAGCAGTACTTC. Its translation: CATSRDPGGLREQYF.

For this clone: An end of the junction differs from the germline gene, which may be a read error. The chain links TRBV28 to TRBJ1-2; 7 nucleotides agree with TRBD1. CDR3 length equals 14 residues. Germline-derived CDR1 and CDR2 are MDHEN and SYDVKM. This CDR3 reads CASSLSRDSQGYTF. For the CDR3, the DNA is TGTGCCAGCAGCTTATCCCGGGACAGCCAGGGCTACACCTTC.

This sequence joins TRBV19 and TRBJ2-1; 13 nucleotides agree with TRBD2. Germline trimming cut 4 bases from V and 0 bases from J; bases unmatched to any gene: 3. The CDR3 is 17 amino acids. Germline CDR1 and CDR2: LNHDA and SQIVND (reference sequence). The CDR3 DNA reads TGTGCCAGTAGTAGACGGACTAGCGGGAGCTCCTACAATGAGCAGTTCTTC. Its translation is CASSRRTSGSSYNEQFF.

The sample holds one count of this clone. The chain couples TRBV25-1 to TRBJ2-1, with D maybe TRBD2 (5 bases). V lost 2 bases and J lost 10, with 15 bases in between. CDR3 length: 14 residues. The germline V gene has CDR1 MGHDK and CDR2 SYGVNS. This CDR3 is CASSEQRTRGEQFF. The CDR3 nucleotides are TGTGCCAGCAGTGAACAACGGACTCGCGGAGAGCAGTTCTTC. Filled out from reference TRBV25-1 and TRBJ2-1, the complete variable domain reads EADIYQTPRYLVIGTGKKITLECSQTMGHDKMYWYQQDPGMELHLIHYSYGVNSTEKGDLSSESTVSRIRTEHFPLTLESARPSHTSQYLCASSEQRTRGEQFFGPGTRLTVL.

This chain connects TRBV12-5 to TRBJ1-5; TRBD1 matches 7 bases. From germline, CDR1 is LGHNT and CDR2 FRNRAP. V lost 1 base to trimming and J lost 4 bases; unmatched junction nucleotides: 7. This CDR3 has 16 residues. In DNA, the CDR3 is TGTGCTAGTGGTTTGGGACCGGGACAGTTTAATCAGCCCCAGCATTTT. Translated: CASGLGPGQFNQPQHF.

J is TRBJ2-1 and V is TRBV5-1; 7 nucleotides match TRBD2. Germline V lookup: CDR1 SGHRS, CDR2 YFSETQ. The junction had 7 bases not matched to a gene; V was cut back by 1 base and J by 6 bases. The CDR3 totals 15 residues. CDR3 region: CASSLSAGVGNEQFF. The CDR3 region has the DNA TGCGCCAGCAGCTTGAGTGCGGGAGTAGGCAATGAGCAGTTCTTC.

The rearrangement links TRBV2 to TRBJ1-4; D not resolved. Per the germline V gene, CDR1 is SNHLY and CDR2 is FYNNEI. The CDR3 is made up of 14 amino acids. V shed 5 bases and J shed 3 bases, with 10 bases lying between them. The CDR3 loop is CASSSNRPNEKLFF. For the CDR3, the DNA is TGTGCCAGCAGTTCTAATCGTCCTAATGAAAAACTGTTTTTT.

The V and J genes are TRBV7-3 and TRBJ2-5, with unresolved D. This CDR3 region has 13 residues. Germline-derived CDR1 and CDR2 are SGHTA and FQGTGA. V shed 3 bases and J shed 5 bases, with 10 bases lying between them. CDR3 residues: CASSFTAEETQYF. CDR3 DNA: TGTGCCAGCAGCTTTACGGCGGAGGAGACCCAGTACTTC.

V usage is TRBV25-1 and J usage is TRBJ2-1; D is possibly TRBD2 (6 bases). This CDR3 region has 14 residues. Germline CDR1 MGHDK, CDR2 SYGVNS. V was pared by 5 bases and J by 12 bases, with 20 bases between. Written as DNA, the CDR3 is TGTGCCAGCAGTCAAGGAGGTAGCGGCGAAGTGCAGTTCTTC. Its translation is CASSQGGSGEVQFF.

This clone was observed a single time. The V gene is TRBV5-4, the J gene TRBJ2-3; possible D gene TRBD2, 5 bases. CDR1 is SGHNT, CDR2 YYREEE, per germline (reference sequence). The CDR3 is made up of 15 amino acids. V lost 1 base, J lost 0 bases, and 9 bases lay in between. The CDR3 sequence is CASSLRGPSTDTQYF. Here the CDR3 DNA reads TGTGCCAGCAGCTTGCGGGGTCCTAGCACAGATACGCAGTATTTT.

The gene calls are TRBV6-4 and TRBJ2-2; 7 bases are shared with TRBD1. CDR1 is MRHNA, CDR2 SNTAGT, per germline. V lost 4 bases and J lost 4; bases outside the gene matches: 6. The CDR3 spans 15 residues. The CDR3 region has the DNA TGTGCCAGCAGTGTTATCAGGGGGAGCACCGGGGAGCTGTTTTTT. It specifies CASSVIRGSTGELFF.

This chain links TRBV7-3 with TRBJ1-2; 7 bases are a match to TRBD1. Germline CDR1 SGHTA, CDR2 FQGTGA. The CDR3 is 13 amino acids. The J segment lost 5 bases and the V segment lost 3 bases, leaving 3 bases of the junction unmatched. CDR3 amino acids: CASSFDRVYGYTF. The DNA of the CDR3 is TGTGCCAGCAGCTTCGACAGGGTATATGGCTACACCTTC.

The rearrangement links TRBV11-3 to TRBJ2-2; no reliable D call. Trimming removed 5 bases from V and 4 bases from J, with 11 bases in between. The CDR3 totals 14 residues. Germline V lookup: CDR1 SGHNT, CDR2 YENEEA. The CDR3 sequence is CASSLSYFTGELFF. For the CDR3, the DNA is TGTGCCAGCAGCCTATCCTATTTCACCGGGGAGCTGTTTTTT.

This chain uses TRBV10-1 with TRBJ2-3; D may be TRBD2 (6 bases). V dropped 4 bases and J dropped 7 bases, with 12 bases sitting between them. The V gene's germline CDR1 is WNHNN and CDR2 SYGVQD (reference sequence). The CDR3 length is 13 residues. CDR3: CASSVGGSYTQYF. The CDR3 DNA follows: TGCGCCAGCAGTGTCGGGGGTTCGTATACGCAGTATTTT.

This chain connects TRBV5-4 to TRBJ2-7; D ambiguous. The CDR3 runs to 13 residues. Trimming pared 3 bases from V and 2 bases from J, leaving 9 bases between. Germline loops: CDR1 SGHNT, CDR2 YYREEE (reference sequence). The CDR3 spells CASSSNMAYEQYF. In DNA, the CDR3 is TGTGCCAGCAGCTCCAACATGGCCTACGAGCAGTACTTC. Filled out from reference TRBV5-4 and TRBJ2-7, the complete variable domain reads ETGVTQSPTHLIKTRGQQVTLRCSSQSGHNTVSWYQQALGQGPQFIFQYYREEENGRGNFPPRFSGLQFPNYSSELNVNALELDDSALYLCASSSNMAYEQYFGPGTRLTVT.

The genes are TRBV7-3 and TRBJ2-3; TRBD2 might be the D (5 bases). Germline V lookup: CDR1 SGHTA, CDR2 FQGTGA. This CDR3 contains 16 residues. The germline V and J ends were trimmed by 2 bases and 4 bases, with 16 bases remaining between them. The CDR3 sequence: CASSLGTKRSADTQYF. CDR3 sequence (DNA): TGTGCCAGCAGCTTAGGCACTAAGCGGTCCGCAGATACGCAGTATTTT.

The chain carries TRBV16 and TRBJ1-3; TRBD1 matches at 8 bases. The J segment lost 4 bases and the V segment lost 3 bases, leaving 5 bases of the junction unmatched. CDR1 and CDR2 from the germline V gene are KGHSY and FQNENV. This CDR3 region has 15 residues. CDR3 amino acids: CASSHGTGAGNTIYF. In nucleotides, the CDR3 is TGTGCCAGCAGCCACGGGACAGGCGCAGGAAACACCATATATTTT.

The gene calls are TRBV10-3 and TRBJ1-2, with D hard to call. Trimming left V 8 bases short and J 2 bases short, with 12 bases between. The length of the CDR3 is 13 residues. Germline V CDR1 and CDR2: ENHRY, SYGVKD. The CDR3 DNA reads TGTGCCATCTCGGCGGGTATCAACTATGGCTACACCTTC. Its translation is CAISAGINYGYTF.

The V gene is TRBV6-5, the J gene TRBJ2-1, with D uncertain. Germline CDR1 is MNHEY and CDR2 is SVGAGI. Between the trimmed V and J ends, which lost 4 bases and 8 bases, there was a span of 12 bases. CDR3 length: 13 residues. CDR3 region: CASSSTVVDEQFF. CDR3 DNA: TGTGCCAGCAGTTCCACTGTCGTTGATGAGCAGTTCTTC.

The chain has TRBV5-1 and TRBJ2-7, with 10 nucleotides matching TRBD1. In germline, CDR1 is SGHRS, CDR2 YFSETQ. With V trimmed by 2 bases and J by 3 bases, 8 bases remained unmatched. This CDR3 comprises 16 residues. CDR3 DNA sequence: TGCGCCAGCAGCTTAGGGACAGGGGCCTTTCTCTACGAGCAGTACTTC. This translates into CASSLGTGAFLYEQYF.

The chain employs TRBV7-9 and TRBJ2-7; TRBD2 agrees at 8 bases. Germline V gene sequence: CDR1 SEHNR, CDR2 FQNEAQ (reference sequence). With V trimmed by 3 bases and J by 6 bases, 7 bases remained unmatched. The CDR3 extends over 14 amino acids. This CDR3 reads CASSFPSGLGEQYF. The CDR3 region has the DNA TGTGCCAGCAGCTTTCCTAGCGGGCTTGGCGAGCAGTACTTC.

This clone has only one observation. The chain joins TRBV9 to TRBJ2-3; TRBD2 matches at 7 bases. The length of the CDR3 is 16 residues. Looked up from germline, CDR1 is SGDLS and CDR2 is YYNGEE. V gave up 0 bases and J gave up 5 bases; unmatched junction bases: 9. CDR3 DNA: TGTGCCAGCAGCGTAGAAGATAGCGGGCCCGGAGATACGCAGTATTTT. Protein sequence: CASSVEDSGPGDTQYF.

J is TRBJ2-2 and V is TRBV5-1; D perhaps matches TRBD1 (5 bases). Trimming removed 0 bases from V and 3 bases from J, with 15 bases in between. The CDR3 is 17 amino acids. The germline V gene has CDR1 SGHRS and CDR2 YFSETQ. Here the CDR3 reads CASSLAFRATDTGELFF. DNA for the CDR3: TGCGCCAGCAGCTTGGCTTTCAGGGCCACGGACACCGGGGAGCTGTTTTTT.

The chain uses TRBV5-3 and TRBJ1-2; no clear D. TRBV5-3 is annotated as an ORF whose role is uncertain. Trimming removed 1 base at V and 4 bases at J, with 14 bases between. CDR3 size: 15 residues. The chain's CDR3 is CARSLRGSVFYGYTF. CDR3 sequence (DNA): TGTGCCAGAAGCTTGAGAGGAAGTGTCTTCTATGGCTACACCTTC.

The chain has TRBV19 and TRBJ1-2, with a weak D call TRBD1 (6 bases). Germline V CDR1 and CDR2: LNHDA, SQIVND (reference sequence). Trimming pared 2 bases from V and 5 bases from J, leaving 21 bases between. The CDR3 has 17 amino acids. DNA for the CDR3: TGTGCCAGTAGTATATATTCCCAACAGGGCGCTCTGTATGGCTACACCTTC. Residues: CASSIYSQQGALYGYTF. Looking up the rest from reference TRBV19 and TRBJ1-2 gives the full variable domain: DGGITQSPKYLFRKEGQNVTLSCEQNLNHDAMYWYRQDPGQGLRLIYYSQIVNDFQKGDIAEGYSVSREKKESFPLTVTSAQKNPTAFYLCASSIYSQQGALYGYTFGSGTRLTVV.

This chain uses TRBV6-5 with TRBJ1-1; 7 bases are shared with TRBD1. Trimming cost V 8 bases and J 1 base; bases outside gene matches: 4. The CDR3 is made up of 13 amino acids. Germline V gene sequence: CDR1 MNHEY, CDR2 SVGAGI. CDR3 loop: CASAGTANTEAFF. CDR3 coding DNA: TGTGCCAGCGCCGGGACAGCGAACACTGAAGCTTTCTTT.

The chain recombines TRBV15 with TRBJ2-7; D possibly corresponds to TRBD1 (5 bases). The CDR3 consists of 17 residues. Trimming shortened V by 0 bases and J by 0 bases, and 15 bases separated the two germline ends. Germline V CDR1 and CDR2: LNHNV, YYDKDF (reference sequence). The CDR3 coding sequence is TGTGCCACCAGCAGAGATTCAAAAGGGGCCCACTCCTACGAGCAGTACTTC. Translation gives CATSRDSKGAHSYEQYF.